This T cell receptor (beta chain) was identified during a study of T cell responses to AZD1222 COVID-19 vaccine. To note about this clone: The antigen remains undetermined.

Notes on the study in general: Spike regions recognized by vaccine-associated CD4 TCRs spanned the protein, led by 160-218 and 743-854. Every sample of the repertoires postdated the peak T cell response.

The CDR3 runs 14 residues. V gave up 5 bases and J gave up 5 bases, with 13 bases separating them. Germline CDR1 MNHNY, CDR2 SVGAGI (reference sequence). Data came from immunoSEQ multiplex PCR; TCRdb stores just in-frame clones and leaves some out. The sample contains 100,000 to 150,000 clones, around 90% of which appear only once. The genes are TRBV6-6 and TRBJ1-5; tentatively, D is TRBD1 (5 bases). This receptor was identified in an adult who received the AZD1222 COVID-19 vaccine. The input for sequencing was peripheral blood, taken 28 days after the second AZD1222 dose. In nucleotides, the CDR3 is TGTGCCAGCAGTCCCGCCGGGGGGGATCAGCCCCAGCATTTT. Protein sequence: CASSPAGGDQPQHF.